This T cell receptor beta chain was obtained from a study of T cell responses to AZD1222 COVID-19 vaccine. Overall study findings and caveats: None of the repertoires were sampled until the peak T cell response had passed. Dominant at 160-218 and 743-854, vaccine-associated CD4 TCRs also spanned spike. Close to half of spike-specific TCRs reportedly recognize unmutated variant regions. At baseline, seropositivity was found in only a handful of AZD1222 recipients.

The table lists this clone with a count of one. Its antigen is not known. V lost 4 bases and J 6 bases, leaving 19 bases between the germline ends. Germline V lookup: CDR1 SEHNR, CDR2 FQNEAQ (reference sequence). This CDR3 contains 16 residues. Assay used: immunoSEQ multiplex PCR; TCRdb lists only in-frame clones, some missing. The sample has fewer than 100,000 clones; 88% are singletons. Sequences were derived from peripheral blood, sampled on day 0 of AZD1222 vaccination. This clonotype was sampled from an adult in good health. The chain recombines TRBV7-9 with TRBJ1-5; D ambiguous. CDR3 DNA sequence: TGTGCCAGCAGCTCAACCGATCAGGTATCCTTTCAGCCCCAGCATTTT. As protein: CASSSTDQVSFQPQHF.